These T cell receptor beta chains were read from a single sample in a study of cytomegalovirus exposure and HLA in healthy donors. Profiled with immunoSEQ multiplex PCR; TCRdb holds only in-frame clones, not every one. This sample yields roughly 190,000 clones, of which about 69% are seen a single time; more than 4.5% belongs to the top ten. Sequencing was done on a sample of PBMCs. The receptors were sampled from a man aged 30-40 years in good health and CMV-seropositive. CDR3s include the opening cysteine and the closing phenylalanine or tryptophan. A D gene is named only where the DNA matches it firmly. The size field is filled for only some rows; it gives once, few, many or a size class.

d_gene	v_gene	abundance	j_gene	CDR3aa	CDR3nt
TRBD2	TRBV6-1	once	TRBJ2-7	CASSAGLAGRKNEQYF	TGTGCCAGCAGTGCCGGACTAGCGGGGAGGAAAAACGAGCAGTACTTC
.	TRBV29-1	.	TRBJ2-5	CSVGGPGIQETQYF	TGCAGCGTTGGAGGGCCGGGGATCCAAGAGACCCAGTACTTC
.	TRBV19	.	TRBJ2-4	CASSISARTASSQNIQYF	TGTGCCAGTAGTATTTCAGCCCGGACAGCTTCTAGCCAAAACATTCAGTACTTC
.	TRBV27	once	TRBJ2-5	CASSSSYQETQYF	TGTGCCAGCAGTTCCTCGTACCAAGAGACCCAGTACTTC
.	TRBV2	.	TRBJ2-5	CASTEGGGRETQYF	TGTGCCAGCACCGAGGGGGGGGGTCGGGAGACCCAGTACTTC
.	TRBV6-6	.	TRBJ2-3	CASRPRGGGLTDTQYF	TGTGCCAGCAGGCCCAGGGGCGGGGGACTCACAGATACGCAGTATTTT
TRBD2	TRBV25-1	.	TRBJ2-3	CASSERLAERADTQYF	TGTGCCAGCAGTGAGCGACTAGCGGAGCGGGCAGATACGCAGTATTTT
TRBD2	TRBV30	once	TRBJ2-3	CAWTSGGAYGDTQYF	TGTGCCTGGACTAGCGGGGGGGCTTACGGAGATACGCAGTATTTT
TRBD2	TRBV27	.	TRBJ2-7	CASTQSAGGRYEQYF	TGTGCCAGCACACAATCTGCGGGGGGCAGGTACGAGCAGTACTTC
TRBD2	TRBV7-9	once	TRBJ2-1	CATLFSGAYNEQFF	TGTGCCACCCTTTTTAGCGGGGCCTACAATGAGCAGTTCTTC
.	TRBV7-8	.	TRBJ1-2	CASSLVADANYGYTF	TGTGCCAGCAGCTTAGTGGCAGATGCTAACTATGGCTACACCTTC
.	TRBV5-4	.	TRBJ2-2	CASSSAGTTNTGELFF	TGTGCCAGCAGCTCCGCCGGGACAACGAACACCGGGGAGCTGTTTTTT
TRBD1	TRBV18	.	TRBJ2-2	CASSPGTGPNTGELFF	TGTGCCAGCTCACCCGGGACAGGACCGAACACCGGGGAGCTGTTTTTT
TRBD1	TRBV28	.	TRBJ1-1	CASRPRQGRVNTEAFF	TGTGCCAGCAGACCCCGACAGGGGCGGGTGAACACTGAAGCTTTCTTT
TRBD1	TRBV11-2	.	TRBJ1-1	CASSWTGQTEAFF	TGTGCCAGCAGCTGGACAGGGCAAACTGAAGCTTTCTTT
.	TRBV29-1	few	TRBJ1-6	CSGPGHYNSPLHF	TGCAGCGGGCCGGGACACTATAATTCACCCCTCCACTTT
.	TRBV11-3	many	TRBJ2-1	CASSLGQLDNEQFF	TGTGCCAGCAGCTTAGGACAGCTAGACAATGAGCAGTTCTTC
.	TRBV27	.	TRBJ1-1	CASSPRTGTEAFF	TGTGCCAGCAGTCCCCGGACTGGAACTGAAGCTTTCTTT
.	TRBV6-5	.	TRBJ1-5	CASSYMSNQPQHF	TGTGCCAGCAGTTATATGAGCAATCAGCCCCAGCATTTT
TRBD1	TRBV27	.	TRBJ1-1	CASSIRQGGTEAFF	TGTGCCAGCAGTATACGACAGGGGGGCACTGAAGCTTTCTTT
.	TRBV4-2	.	TRBJ2-7	CASSQGGQTLSYEQYF	TGTGCCAGCAGCCAAGGCGGGCAGACCCTTTCCTACGAGCAGTACTTC
TRBD2	TRBV6-5	.	TRBJ2-5	CASSYQPIAGGTTQYF	TGTGCCAGCAGTTACCAACCTATAGCGGGGGGGACGACCCAGTACTTC
TRBD1	TRBV6-5	.	TRBJ2-7	CASSYSPGQGSYEQYF	TGTGCCAGCAGTTATTCCCCGGGACAGGGCTCCTACGAGCAGTACTTC
.	TRBV5-1	.	TRBJ2-3	CASSLVRGDDGTDTQYF	TGCGCCAGCAGCTTGGTCAGGGGCGATGATGGCACAGATACGCAGTATTTT
TRBD1	TRBV18	once	TRBJ2-7	CASSPRDRGEQYF	TGTGCCAGCTCACCAAGGGACAGGGGAGAGCAGTACTTC